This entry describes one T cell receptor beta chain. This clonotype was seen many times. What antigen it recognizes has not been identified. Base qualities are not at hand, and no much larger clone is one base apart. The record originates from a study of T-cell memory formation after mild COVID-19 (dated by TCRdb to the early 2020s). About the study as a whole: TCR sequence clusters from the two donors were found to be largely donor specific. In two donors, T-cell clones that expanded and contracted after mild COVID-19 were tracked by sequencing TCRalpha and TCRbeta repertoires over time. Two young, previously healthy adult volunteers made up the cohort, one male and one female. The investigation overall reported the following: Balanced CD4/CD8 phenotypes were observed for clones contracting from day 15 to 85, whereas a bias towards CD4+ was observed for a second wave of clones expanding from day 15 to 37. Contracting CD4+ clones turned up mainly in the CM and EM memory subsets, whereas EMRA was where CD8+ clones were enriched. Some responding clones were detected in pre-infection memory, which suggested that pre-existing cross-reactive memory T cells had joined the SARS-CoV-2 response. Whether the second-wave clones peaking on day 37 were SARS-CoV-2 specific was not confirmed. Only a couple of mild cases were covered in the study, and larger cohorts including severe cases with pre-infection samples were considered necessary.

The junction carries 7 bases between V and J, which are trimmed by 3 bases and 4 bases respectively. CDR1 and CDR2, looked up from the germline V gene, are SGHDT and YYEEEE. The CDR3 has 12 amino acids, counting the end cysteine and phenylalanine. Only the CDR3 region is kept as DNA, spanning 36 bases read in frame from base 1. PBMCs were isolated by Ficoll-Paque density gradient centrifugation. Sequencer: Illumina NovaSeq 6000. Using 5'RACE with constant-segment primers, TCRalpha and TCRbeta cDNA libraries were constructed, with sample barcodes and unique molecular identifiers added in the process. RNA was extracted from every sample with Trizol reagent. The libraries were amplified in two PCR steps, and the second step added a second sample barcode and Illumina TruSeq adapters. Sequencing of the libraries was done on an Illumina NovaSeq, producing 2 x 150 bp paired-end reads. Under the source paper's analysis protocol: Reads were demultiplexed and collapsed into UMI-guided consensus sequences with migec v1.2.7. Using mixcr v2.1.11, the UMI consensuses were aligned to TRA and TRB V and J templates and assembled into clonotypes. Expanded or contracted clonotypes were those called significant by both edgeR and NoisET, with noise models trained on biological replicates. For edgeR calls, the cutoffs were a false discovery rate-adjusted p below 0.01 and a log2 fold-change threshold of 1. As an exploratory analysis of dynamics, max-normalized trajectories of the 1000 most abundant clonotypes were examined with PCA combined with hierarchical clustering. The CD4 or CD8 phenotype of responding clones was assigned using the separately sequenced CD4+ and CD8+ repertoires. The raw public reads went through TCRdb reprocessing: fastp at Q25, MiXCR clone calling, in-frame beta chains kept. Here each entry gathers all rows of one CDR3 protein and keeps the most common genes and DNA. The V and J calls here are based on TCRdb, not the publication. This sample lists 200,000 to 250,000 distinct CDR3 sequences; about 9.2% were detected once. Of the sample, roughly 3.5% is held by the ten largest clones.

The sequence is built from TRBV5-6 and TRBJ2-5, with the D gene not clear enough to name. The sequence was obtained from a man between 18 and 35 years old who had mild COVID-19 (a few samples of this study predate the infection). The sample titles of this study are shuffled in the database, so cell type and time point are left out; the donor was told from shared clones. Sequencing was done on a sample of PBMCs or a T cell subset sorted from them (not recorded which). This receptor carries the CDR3 CASSSKRETQYF. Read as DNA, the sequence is TGTGCCAGCAGCTCAAAAAGAGAGACCCAGTACTTC.